The entry that follows covers one TCR beta chain sequence. Its antigen is currently unknown. These data belong to a study of a mutant IDH1 vaccine in newly diagnosed glioma. Study results and limitations: Apparently, pseudoprogression bore no relation to changes among the top peripheral T cell clonotypes.

Clones were sequenced by immunoSEQ multiplex PCR, and TCRdb holds only the in-frame ones, with some missing. The sample lists 45,000 to 65,000 clones; about two thirds were seen once. Described time point: week 47, end of study. Vaccine doses each comprised 300 ug of mutant IDH1 20-mer peptide, with topical imiquimod. CDR3 size: 17 residues. V was trimmed by 4 bases and J by 0 bases, leaving 16 bases between them. Germline values: CDR1 LNHDA, CDR2 SQIVND (reference sequence). This clonotype was obtained from a man in his forties with glioma. Some clones in this sample may be carry-over from other donors' samples. The sequencing here drew on peripheral blood mononuclear cells (PBMCs), taken from a glioma patient whose treatment included an IDH1 peptide vaccine. The rearrangement uses TRBV19 and TRBJ1-3; a possible D gene is TRBD1 (5 bases). CDR3 coding DNA: TGTGCCAGTAGTACGGCAGGGCCTGCCCACTCTGGAAACACCATATATTTT. It is translated as CASSTAGPAHSGNTIYF.